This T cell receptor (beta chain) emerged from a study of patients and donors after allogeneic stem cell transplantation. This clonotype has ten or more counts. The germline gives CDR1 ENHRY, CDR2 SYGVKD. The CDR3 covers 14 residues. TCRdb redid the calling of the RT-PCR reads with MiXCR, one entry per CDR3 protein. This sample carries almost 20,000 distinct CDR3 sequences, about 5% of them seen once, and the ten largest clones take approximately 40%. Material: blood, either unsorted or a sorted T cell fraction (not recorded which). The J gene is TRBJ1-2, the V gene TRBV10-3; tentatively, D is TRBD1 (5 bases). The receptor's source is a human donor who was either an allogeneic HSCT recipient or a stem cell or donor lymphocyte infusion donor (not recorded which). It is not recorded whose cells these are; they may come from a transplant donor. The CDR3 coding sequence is TGTGCTAACCGGCGGGGGTTCCCTAACTATGGCTACACCTTC. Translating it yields CANRRGFPNYGYTF.